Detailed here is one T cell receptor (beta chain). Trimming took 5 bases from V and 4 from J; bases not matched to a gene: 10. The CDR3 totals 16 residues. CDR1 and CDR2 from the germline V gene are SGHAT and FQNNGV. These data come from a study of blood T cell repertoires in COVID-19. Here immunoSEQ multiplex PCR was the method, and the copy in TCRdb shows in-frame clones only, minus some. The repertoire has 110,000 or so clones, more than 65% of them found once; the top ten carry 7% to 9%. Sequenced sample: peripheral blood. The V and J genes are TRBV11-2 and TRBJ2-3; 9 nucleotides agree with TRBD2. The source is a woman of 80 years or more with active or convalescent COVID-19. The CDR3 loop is CASSRALSGSPDTQYF. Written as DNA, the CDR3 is TGTGCCAGCAGCCGAGCCCTTAGCGGGAGCCCAGATACGCAGTATTTT.